This T cell receptor (beta chain) was sequenced during a study of shared clonotypes between healthy human individuals. Study-wide findings and caveats: Few donors restricted represented genetic and exposure-history diversity. Clonotype sharing across donors was expected to vary with sequencing depth.

Assay used: immunoSEQ multiplex PCR; TCRdb lists only in-frame clones, some missing. The data contain about 490,000 clones, 76% of them singletons. Each sample came from a Caucasian adult donor living in Nashville, Tennessee. When samples were unsorted, around 90 million PBMCs were used for genomic DNA. Concerning this clone itself: Its antigen is not identified.

The junction had 10 bases not matched to a gene; V was cut back by 5 bases and J by 4 bases. Germline loops: CDR1 SSHAT, CDR2 FNYEAQ (reference sequence). This CDR3 is 17 amino acids long. Sample: PBMCs. The source is a woman aged 40 to 55 in good health. Some clones in this sample may be carry-over from other donors' samples. The chain employs TRBV7-7 and TRBJ2-2, with 10 bases that match TRBD2. CDR3 amino acids: CASSPWGLAGVTGELFF. CDR3 DNA: TGTGCCAGCAGCCCCTGGGGTCTAGCGGGAGTCACCGGGGAGCTGTTTTTT.